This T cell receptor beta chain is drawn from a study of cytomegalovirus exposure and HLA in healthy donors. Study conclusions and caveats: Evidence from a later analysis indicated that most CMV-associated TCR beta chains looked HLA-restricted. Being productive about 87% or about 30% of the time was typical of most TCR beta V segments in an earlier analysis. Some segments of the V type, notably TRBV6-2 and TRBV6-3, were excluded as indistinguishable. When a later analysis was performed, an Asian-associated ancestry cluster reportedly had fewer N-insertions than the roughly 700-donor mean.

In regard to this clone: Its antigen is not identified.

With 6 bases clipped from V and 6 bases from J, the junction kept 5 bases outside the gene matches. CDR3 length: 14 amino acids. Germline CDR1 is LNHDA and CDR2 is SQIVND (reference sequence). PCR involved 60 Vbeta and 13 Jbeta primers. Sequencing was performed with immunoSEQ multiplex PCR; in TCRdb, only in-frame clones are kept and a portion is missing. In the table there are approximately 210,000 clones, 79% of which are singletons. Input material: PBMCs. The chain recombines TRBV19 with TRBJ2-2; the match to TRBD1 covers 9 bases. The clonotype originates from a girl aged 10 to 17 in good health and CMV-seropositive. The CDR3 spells CASRNDRGSGELFF. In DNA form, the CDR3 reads TGTGCCAGTAGAAACGACAGGGGGTCCGGGGAGCTGTTTTTT.